This passage covers 30 T cell receptor beta chains from one sample sequenced in a study of blood T cell repertoires in COVID-19. Using immunoSEQ multiplex PCR, the repertoire was profiled, and TCRdb retains in-frame clones only, with some absent. The repertoire has roughly 75,000 clones, about 80% of them found once; the top ten carry about 30%. Sequenced sample: peripheral blood. The receptor set was obtained from a man between 65 and 85 years old with acute or convalescent COVID-19.

The chain recombines TRBV7-9 with TRBJ1-1; D might be TRBD1 (5 bases). Germline lookup yields CDR1 SEHNR and CDR2 FQNEAQ (reference sequence). The CDR3 covers 13 residues. V was cut by 3 bases and J by 10 bases, with 15 bases left in between. The CDR3 DNA reads TGTGCCAGCAGCTTCTCGGCGGAGGGGAGAGCTTTCTTT. It codes for CASSFSAEGRAFF.

The chain carries TRBV5-4 and TRBJ2-5; D is unclear. V lost 0 bases to trimming and J lost 1 base, with 7 bases between them. Germline loops: CDR1 SGHNT, CDR2 YYREEE (reference sequence). CDR3 length: 14 residues. Here the CDR3 reads CASSLDVLQETQYF. The CDR3 DNA follows: TGTGCCAGCAGCTTGGATGTCCTCCAAGAGACCCAGTACTTC. Using reference TRBV5-4 and TRBJ2-5 for the parts outside the CDR3, the full variable domain is ETGVTQSPTHLIKTRGQQVTLRCSSQSGHNTVSWYQQALGQGPQFIFQYYREEENGRGNFPPRFSGLQFPNYSSELNVNALELDDSALYLCASSLDVLQETQYFGPGTRLLVL.

This chain links TRBV7-2 with TRBJ2-1; no firm D call. Trimming removed 2 bases from V and 5 bases from J, with 13 bases in between. The CDR3 extends over 15 amino acids. Germline V gene sequence: CDR1 SGHTA, CDR2 FQGNSA. The CDR3 nucleotides are TGTGCCAGCAGCTTAACGTCACTTTCTAACAATGAGCAGTTCTTC. Translation gives CASSLTSLSNNEQFF.

V usage is TRBV11-2 and J usage is TRBJ2-5; D might be TRBD2 (6 bases). CDR1 is SGHAT and CDR2 is FQNNGV in the germline V gene. Trimming shortened V by 1 base and J by 3 bases, and 6 bases separated the two germline ends. The CDR3 consists of 13 residues. This CDR3 is CASSLGGEETQYF. Here the CDR3 DNA reads TGTGCCAGCAGCTTAGGCGGGGAAGAGACCCAGTACTTC.

This clone was detected only once. The V and J genes are TRBV11-2 and TRBJ1-1; 9 bases are a match to TRBD1. The CDR3 loop spans 13 amino acids. CDR1 and CDR2 (germline): SGHAT, FQNNGV. V shed 5 bases and J 4 bases; nucleotides not matched to a gene: 2. The CDR3 sequence is CASSQDRGTEAFF. CDR3 bases: TGTGCCAGCAGCCAGGACAGGGGCACTGAAGCTTTCTTT.

This clone was seen more than once but under ten times. V and J are TRBV2 and TRBJ1-1, with 9 bases fitting TRBD1. The germline CDR1 and CDR2 sequences are SNHLY and FYNNEI. The length of the CDR3 is 11 residues. The J segment lost 12 bases and the V segment lost 7 bases, leaving 6 bases of the junction unmatched. CDR3 bases: TGTGCCAGCAAGGGTGGACAGGGGTCTTTCTTT. Amino acid sequence: CASKGGQGSFF.

The chain carries TRBV27 and TRBJ2-7; TRBD1 aligns across 8 bases. V was clipped by 0 bases and J by 6 bases; unmatched bases: 10. The CDR3 is made up of 16 amino acids. Looked up from germline, CDR1 is MNHEY and CDR2 is SMNVEV (reference sequence). The CDR3 coding sequence is TGTGCCAGCAGTTTATCGACAGGGGTGATCTCTCGCGAGCAGTACTTC. Its translation: CASSLSTGVISREQYF.

The chain uses TRBV6-4 and TRBJ1-1; D is unresolved. The CDR3 covers 13 residues. The V gene lost 4 bases and the J gene lost 0 bases, with 6 bases spanning the gap. Germline CDR1 reads MRHNA; CDR2 reads SNTAGT. The DNA for the CDR3 is TGTGCCAGCAGTGCGTCTATGAACACTGAAGCTTTCTTT. Translated, it gives CASSASMNTEAFF.

The rearrangement links TRBV7-9 to TRBJ1-1; D might be TRBD1 (5 bases). The germline V gene encodes CDR1 SEHNR and CDR2 FQNEAQ (reference sequence). The V end lost 5 bases, the J end lost 0 bases, and 10 bases lay between the germline ends. This CDR3 contains 14 residues. CDR3 amino acids: CASSPGHLNTEAFF. DNA of the CDR3: TGTGCCAGCAGCCCAGGGCATTTGAACACTGAAGCTTTCTTT.

The rearrangement uses TRBV19 and TRBJ2-5; D may be TRBD2 (6 bases). Germline-derived CDR1 and CDR2 are LNHDA and SQIVND (reference sequence). The germline V and J ends were trimmed by 2 bases and 4 bases, with 14 bases remaining between them. This CDR3 is 15 amino acids long. DNA for the CDR3: TGTGCCAGTAGTATAAAAGGGAGGACTATAGAGACCCAGTACTTC. It is translated as CASSIKGRTIETQYF.

About this clone: This specimen includes other DNA sequences encoding the same CDR3. The CDR3, as DNA: TGTGCCAGCTCTCCGGACAGCTCCTACGAGCAGTACTTC. Translation gives CASSPDSSYEQYF. The V gene is TRBV18, the J gene TRBJ2-7; possibly TRBD1 for D (6 bases). The CDR3 consists of 13 residues. The germline V gene has CDR1 KGHSH and CDR2 LQKENI. Between the trimmed V and J ends, which lost 6 bases and 0 bases, there was a span of 9 bases.

V gene TRBV29-1 combines with J gene TRBJ2-7, with 13 bases that match TRBD2. CDR3 length: 13 residues. Per germline, CDR1 SQVTM and CDR2 ANQGSEA. Unmatched junction bases numbered 2, after V lost 5 bases and J lost 4 bases. In DNA form, the CDR3 reads TGCAGCGTTCCGACTAGCGGGGGGTACGAGCAGTACTTC. It yields the protein CSVPTSGGYEQYF.

The chain uses TRBV30 and TRBJ1-1; D perhaps matches TRBD1 (5 bases). Trimming removed 1 base from V and 3 bases from J, with 15 bases in between. Looked up from germline, CDR1 is GTSNPN and CDR2 is SVGIG (reference sequence). The CDR3 extends over 15 amino acids. CDR3 loop: CAWSATQGMDTEAFF. The CDR3 DNA follows: TGTGCCTGGAGTGCCACCCAGGGTATGGACACTGAAGCTTTCTTT.

The chain employs TRBV7-9 and TRBJ2-3; 8 bases line up with TRBD2. This CDR3 is 16 amino acids long. V was clipped by 1 base and J by 2 bases; unmatched bases: 5. The germline V gene encodes CDR1 SEHNR and CDR2 FQNEAQ (reference sequence). As DNA, the CDR3 is TGTGCCAGCAGCTTAGTCTCGGGAGGGGTCACAGATACGCAGTATTTT. This gives the protein CASSLVSGGVTDTQYF. The full variable domain, rest sourced from reference TRBV7-9 and TRBJ2-3, is DTGVSQNPRHKITKRGQNVTFRCDPISEHNRLYWYRQTLGQGPEFLTYFQNEAQLEKSRLLSDRFSAERPKGSFSTLEIQRTEQGDSAMYLCASSLVSGGVTDTQYFGPGTRLTVL.

In its sample, this clone was seen once. The chain carries TRBV5-4 and TRBJ1-2, with TRBD1 as a possible D gene (6 bases). The CDR3 consists of 15 residues. Trimming took 2 bases from V and 2 from J, leaving 13 bases between them. Germline CDR1 reads SGHNT; CDR2 reads YYREEE (reference sequence). CDR3 sequence (DNA): TGTGCCAGCAGCTTACCACAGGGCTTAAACTATGGCTACACCTTC. Protein sequence: CASSLPQGLNYGYTF. The entire variable domain, with the rest obtained from reference TRBV5-4 and TRBJ1-2, is as follows: ETGVTQSPTHLIKTRGQQVTLRCSSQSGHNTVSWYQQALGQGPQFIFQYYREEENGRGNFPPRFSGLQFPNYSSELNVNALELDDSALYLCASSLPQGLNYGYTFGSGTRLTVV.

Concerning this clone: Other nucleotide sequences in the sample specify the same CDR3. V gene TRBV28 combines with J gene TRBJ1-2; 7 positions agree with TRBD1. In germline, CDR1 is MDHEN, CDR2 SYDVKM. V dropped 11 bases and J dropped 8; count of bases not matched to a gene: 14. This CDR3 is built from 13 residues. CDR3: CAGGTEGQSGYTF. The CDR3 nucleotides read TGTGCCGGGGGCACGGAGGGACAGTCCGGCTACACCTTC.

A word on this clone: The junction departs from germline at one end; a sequencing error may be responsible. The CDR3 is CASSPTSDREIF. The CDR3 DNA sequence: TGTGCCAGCAGCCCAACTAGCGATCGCGAGATCTTC. The chain carries TRBV7-9 and TRBJ2-1; 7 nucleotides match TRBD2. This CDR3 has 12 amino acids. The V gene's germline CDR1 is SEHNR and CDR2 FQNEAQ (reference sequence).

This clone was detected only a few times. The gene calls are TRBV2 and TRBJ1-6; the D is unclear. CDR3 length: 13 residues. In germline, CDR1 is SNHLY, CDR2 FYNNEI. Trimming removed 6 bases at V and 7 bases at J, with 10 bases between. This CDR3 reads CASSEEQNSPLHF. For the CDR3, the DNA is TGTGCCAGCAGCGAGGAACAAAATTCACCCCTCCACTTT.

The chain combines TRBV18 with TRBJ1-1; no definite D call. The CDR3 runs 14 residues. V was clipped by 3 bases and J by 4 bases, with 12 bases between them. Germline CDR1 KGHSH, CDR2 LQKENI. The CDR3 is CASSPREYGTEAFF. In DNA, the CDR3 is TGTGCCAGCTCACCGAGGGAATACGGCACTGAAGCTTTCTTT. Full variable domain (remainder filled in from reference TRBV18 and TRBJ1-1): NAGVMQNPRHLVRRRGQEARLRCSPMKGHSHVYWYRQLPEEGLKFMVYLQKENIIDESGMPKERFSAEFPKEGPSILRIQQVVRGDSAAYFCASSPREYGTEAFFGQGTRLTVV.

The CDR3 DNA reads TGTGCCATCAGTGATGGTCTAGCCGAGCAGTACTTC. Encoded protein: CAISDGLAEQYF. This chain connects TRBV10-3 to TRBJ2-7; the D gene is possibly TRBD2 (5 bases). This CDR3 has 12 residues. Trimming pared 3 bases from V and 6 bases from J, leaving 9 bases between. CDR1 and CDR2 (germline): ENHRY, SYGVKD.

The rearrangement links TRBV4-2 to TRBJ2-7, with D uncertain. V was shortened by 0 bases and J by 0 bases, with 6 bases between the two germline ends. The CDR3 has 14 residues. Germline CDR1 LGHNA, CDR2 YNFKEQ. The CDR3 nucleotides read TGTGCCAGCAGCCAAGAGCGGTACTCCTACGAGCAGTACTTC. Its translation: CASSQERYSYEQYF.

The V and J genes are TRBV7-2 and TRBJ2-5; 10 bases are a match to TRBD2. Germline CDR1 is SGHTA and CDR2 is FQGNSA. J gave up 5 bases and V 3 bases, and 6 bases lay outside the gene matches. The CDR3 runs 15 residues. CDR3 in DNA: TGTGCCAGCAGCTTCTCTAGCGGGAGCGACGAGACCCAGTACTTC. Residues: CASSFSSGSDETQYF.

This clone was seen only once. The rearrangement joins TRBV5-1 to TRBJ2-3; 12 nucleotides agree with TRBD2. Trimming took 4 bases from V and 0 from J; bases not matched to a gene: 15. Germline-derived CDR1 and CDR2 are SGHRS and YFSETQ. The CDR3 has 20 residues. CDR3 in DNA: TGCGCCAGCAGCATCCACACGACTAGCGGGAGAACAGTTAGCACAGATACGCAGTATTTT. Amino acids: CASSIHTTSGRTVSTDTQYF.

This clone was found once. The chain employs TRBV5-1 and TRBJ1-1; 8 bases are a match to TRBD1. The CDR3 has 16 residues. Germline V gene data show CDR1 as SGHRS and CDR2 as YFSETQ. V lost 4 bases, J lost 0 bases, and 8 bases stayed unmatched. The CDR3 spells CASSTSRGRVNTEAFF. The CDR3 nucleotides read TGCGCCAGCAGCACCTCCAGGGGGCGAGTGAACACTGAAGCTTTCTTT.

The V call is TRBV19, the J call TRBJ2-5, with no clear D. Trimming took off 4 bases at V and 5 bases at J, with 8 bases between the two ends. From germline, CDR1 is LNHDA and CDR2 SQIVND (reference sequence). The CDR3 consists of 12 residues. The CDR3: CASSNSGETQYF. CDR3 nucleotides: TGTGCCAGTAGTAACAGTGGGGAGACCCAGTACTTC.

The chain employs TRBV25-1 and TRBJ2-1; 10 nucleotides line up with TRBD2. CDR3 length: 16 residues. Germline assignment: CDR1 MGHDK and CDR2 SYGVNS. Trimming at V came to 3 bases and at J to 7 bases, leaving 9 bases not matched to a gene. The CDR3 region has the DNA TGTGCCAGCAGTGATATCCTAGCGGGGGCCATAAATGAGCAGTTCTTC. Amino acids: CASSDILAGAINEQFF.

Of note for this clone: This sample includes further DNA sequences coding for the same CDR3. The V and J genes are TRBV18 and TRBJ2-5, with D unresolved. This CDR3 spans 12 amino acids. V lost 6 bases, J lost 0 bases, and 5 bases lay in between. Germline loops: CDR1 KGHSH, CDR2 LQKENI. This CDR3 is CASSPNQETQYF. CDR3 DNA: TGTGCCAGCTCGCCTAACCAAGAGACCCAGTACTTC. Full variable domain (rest looked up from reference TRBV18 and TRBJ2-5): NAGVMQNPRHLVRRRGQEARLRCSPMKGHSHVYWYRQLPEEGLKFMVYLQKENIIDESGMPKERFSAEFPKEGPSILRIQQVVRGDSAAYFCASSPNQETQYFGPGTRLLVL.

The chain recombines TRBV6-5 with TRBJ1-1; 7 bases line up with TRBD1. The CDR3 spans 13 residues. Trimming removed 10 bases from V and 5 bases from J; junction bases left unmatched: 10. Looked up from germline, CDR1 is MNHEY and CDR2 is SVGAGI. The CDR3 DNA sequence: TGTGCCATCCGACAGGGTTTGTGGACTGAAGCTTTCTTT. This encodes CAIRQGLWTEAFF.

This clone was counted a single time. This sequence joins TRBV5-1 and TRBJ2-5; TRBD2 aligns across 14 bases. The trim removed 3 bases at V and 2 bases at J, leaving 6 bases unmatched. The CDR3 contains 17 residues. Looked up from germline, CDR1 is SGHRS and CDR2 is YFSETQ. CDR3 region: CASSSGLAGVGQETQYF. As DNA, the CDR3 is TGCGCCAGCAGCTCGGGACTAGCGGGAGTTGGTCAAGAGACCCAGTACTTC.

The CDR3 loop reads CASSADYEQYF. In nucleotides, the CDR3 is TGTGCCAGCAGCGCGGACTACGAGCAGTACTTC. The gene calls are TRBV2 and TRBJ2-7; D uncertain. Trimming shortened V by 6 bases and J by 3 bases, and 6 bases separated the two germline ends. The CDR3 runs to 11 residues. Germline lookup yields CDR1 SNHLY and CDR2 FYNNEI.